Reported below is one T cell receptor (beta chain). V was pared by 2 bases and J by 4 bases, with 11 bases between. The germline gives CDR1 MNHEY, CDR2 SMNVEV (reference sequence). The CDR3 has 15 amino acids. This record belongs to a study of blood T cell repertoires in COVID-19. Study-level information: The origin of the acute and convalescent COVID-19 samples was the United States, Italy and Spain. T cells, B-cell-depleted T cells, or PBMCs provided the cDNA or gDNA that served as material.

Methods used by the authors: Amplification from reference gene primers served as the basis for estimated nucleated cell counts. Method: immunoSEQ multiplex PCR; TCRdb's copy keeps in-frame clones and lacks some. V and J calls and clone size are as listed in that table; D and trimming were resolved from the DNA. The table includes 9,000 to 13,000 clones, around 90% detected once. V gene TRBV27 combines with J gene TRBJ2-2; possibly TRBD2 for D (6 bases). Sequenced input: peripheral blood. This clonotype originated in a man aged 30 to 39 with active or convalescent COVID-19. As DNA, the CDR3 is TGTGCCAGCAGTTTAAACGGGGGACGCACCGGGGAGCTGTTTTTT. It codes for CASSLNGGRTGELFF.